Given below is one T cell receptor beta chain in context. Its antigen is still unknown. The sample comes from a study of response to subunit inactivated influenza vaccine. Study results and limitations: Authors suggested each seasonal influenza vaccination recruits few new T cells.

The CDR3 has 15 residues. Between the trimmed V and J ends, which lost 6 bases and 1 base, there was a span of 13 bases. Germline-derived CDR1 and CDR2 are LNHNV and YYDKDF (reference sequence). In TCRdb, the RT-PCR reads were re-called with MiXCR into one record per CDR3 protein. Among roughly 670,000 distinct CDR3 sequences listed, 14% were seen once. The J gene is TRBJ2-4, the V gene TRBV15; tentatively, D is TRBD2 (6 bases). The specimen comprised PBMCs from blood, sampled approximately 15 days before vaccination. This receptor was taken from a man between 50 and 59 years old who received an inactivated influenza vaccine. Written as DNA, the CDR3 is TGTGCCACCAGTATGCGGGGTGTGGCCAAAAACATTCAGTACTTC. Translation gives CATSMRGVAKNIQYF.